The 25 T cell receptor beta chains presented below share a single source sample, sequenced in a study of T-cell reconstitution after alpha-beta-depleted transplantation in children. Preparation of the TCRbeta library used unique molecular identifiers. TCRdb processed the PCR reads anew with MiXCR; each CDR3 protein has one entry. The sample lists about 150,000 distinct CDR3 sequences, around 10% occurring once. The input for sequencing was PBMCs, taken before TCRalphabeta/CD19-depleted stem cell transplant. The source of these receptors is a boy younger than 10 with acute myeloid leukemia, due to receive a stem cell transplant.

With respect to this clonotype: This may stem from a read error, because a much larger clone lies one nucleotide away. This CDR3 is CASSLVEGVYGDTF. The CDR3 DNA follows: TGTGCCAGCAGCTTAGTGGAGGGGGTCTATGGCGACACCTTC. The chain joins TRBV7-9 to TRBJ1-2, with D tentatively TRBD1 (6 bases). The CDR3 runs to 14 residues. The germline CDR1 and CDR2 sequences are SEHNR and FQNEAQ (reference sequence).

This clonotype was observed at least ten times. This chain links TRBV3-1 with TRBJ2-3; TRBD2 might be the D (5 bases). This CDR3 region has 16 residues. V lost 4 bases, J lost 2 bases, and 16 bases lay in between. Germline V gives CDR1 LGHDT, CDR2 YNNKEL (reference sequence). The CDR3 reads CASSPERQLFTDTQYF. The CDR3 coding sequence is TGTGCCAGCAGCCCGGAGCGGCAACTCTTCACAGATACGCAGTATTTT.

This clonotype was counted many times. The chain has TRBV12-3 or TRBV12-4 and TRBJ2-3; a possible D gene is TRBD1 (5 bases). This CDR3 region has 11 residues. V was clipped by 6 bases and J by 6 bases, with 7 bases between them. The CDR3 here is CASSWGDTQYF. In DNA, the CDR3 is TGTGCCAGCAGCTGGGGCGATACGCAGTATTTT.

This clonotype was found many times. The gene calls are TRBV12-3 or TRBV12-4 and TRBJ1-1; a weak D match, TRBD1 (5 bases). This CDR3 contains 13 residues. With 4 bases removed from V and 6 bases from J, the gap between germline ends came to 12 bases. The CDR3 here is CASSSPGYPEAFF. CDR3 nucleotides: TGTGCCAGCAGTTCCCCAGGGTATCCTGAAGCTTTCTTT.

This clonotype has at least ten counts. This chain connects TRBV3-1 to TRBJ2-2; D is possibly TRBD2 (5 bases). The CDR3 totals 13 residues. The germline V gene encodes CDR1 LGHDT and CDR2 YNNKEL (reference sequence). V was pared by 4 bases and J by 7 bases, with 10 bases between. CDR3 protein: CASSRGWDGELFF. The CDR3 DNA follows: TGTGCCAGCAGCCGAGGGTGGGACGGGGAGCTGTTTTTT.

The table lists this clonotype with many counts. The rearrangement joins TRBV11-2 to TRBJ2-1; 7 bases fit TRBD2. The CDR3 loop spans 15 amino acids. Germline CDR1 and CDR2: SGHAT and FQNNGV. V trimming: 5 bases; J trimming: 8 bases; junction bases outside the gene matches: 12. The CDR3: CASSREGGRVDEQFF. CDR3 bases: TGTGCCAGCAGCCGAGAGGGCGGGAGAGTGGATGAGCAGTTCTTC.

In this sample, this clonotype turned up many times. This chain connects TRBV7-9 to TRBJ2-7, with TRBD1 as a possible D gene (6 bases). Germline assignment: CDR1 SEHNR and CDR2 FQNEAQ (reference sequence). This CDR3 is 17 amino acids long. V was trimmed by 6 bases and J by 3 bases, leaving 24 bases between them. The CDR3 region has the DNA TGTGCCAGCAGTATGACAAAGTGGGGGCTACCGTACTACGAGCAGTACTTC. Its protein product is CASSMTKWGLPYYEQYF.

The chain links TRBV4-1 to TRBJ2-4, with 7 bases lining up with TRBD1. The CDR3 is 16 residues long. Trimming at V came to 2 bases and at J to 7 bases, leaving 11 bases not matched to a gene. Germline V gives CDR1 MGHRA, CDR2 YSYEKL. CDR3 nucleotide sequence: TGCGCCAGCAGCCAACCTACACAGGACAGGAGCAACATTCAGTACTTC. It specifies CASSQPTQDRSNIQYF.

Regarding this clonotype: Possible read error: a much larger clone is one base away. J is TRBJ2-1 and V is TRBV4-2, with 12 bases aligning to TRBD2. CDR1 and CDR2 (germline): LGHNA, YNFKEQ. The CDR3 is made up of 16 amino acids. CDR3: CASSQDGLAGGNERFF. DNA for the CDR3: TGTGCCAGCAGCCAAGATGGCCTAGCGGGGGGGAATGAGCGGTTCTTC.

The sample holds many counts of this clonotype. This chain joins TRBV4-1 and TRBJ1-1; D remains ambiguous. Trimming pared 8 bases from V and 4 bases from J, leaving 14 bases between. Germline V gene lookup returns CDR1 MGHRA and CDR2 YSYEKL. The CDR3 contains 13 residues. DNA of the CDR3: TGCGCCAGCGATGTTGGGGTTGGCACTGAAGCTTTCTTT. Translation: CASDVGVGTEAFF.

Many counts were recorded for this clonotype. The V call is TRBV7-2, the J call TRBJ2-1; D is unresolved. The CDR3 length is 13 residues. In germline, CDR1 is SGHTA, CDR2 FQGNSA. V was trimmed by 5 bases and J by 11 bases, leaving 16 bases between them. CDR3 residues: CASSPAGRIKQFF. CDR3 bases: TGTGCCAGCAGCCCCGCCGGCAGAATCAAGCAGTTCTTC.

This clonotype was detected many times. The rearrangement links TRBV12-3 or TRBV12-4 to TRBJ2-3; maybe TRBD2 (6 bases). This CDR3 is built from 15 residues. The V gene lost 4 bases and the J gene lost 0 bases, with 11 bases spanning the gap. The CDR3 protein is CASSSRGSSTDTQYF. The CDR3 DNA reads as TGTGCCAGCAGTTCACGGGGGTCTAGCACAGATACGCAGTATTTT.

This clonotype appeared many times. The chain links TRBV12-3 or TRBV12-4 to TRBJ1-1; D perhaps matches TRBD1 (6 bases). V lost 7 bases, J lost 4 bases, and 13 bases lay in between. The CDR3 has 13 amino acids. The CDR3 loop is CASTNTGPTEAFF. CDR3 DNA: TGTGCCAGCACTAACACAGGGCCCACTGAAGCTTTCTTT.

This clonotype was observed at least ten times. The gene calls are TRBV7-9 and TRBJ2-7, with 8 positions matching TRBD2. This CDR3 spans 17 amino acids. From germline, CDR1 is SEHNR and CDR2 FQNEAQ (reference sequence). Trimming at V came to 5 bases and at J to 4 bases, leaving 16 bases not matched to a gene. This CDR3 reads CASSPPRLAGGRYEQYV. CDR3 nucleotide sequence: TGTGCCAGCAGCCCACCAAGGCTGGCGGGGGGCCGATACGAGCAGTACGTC.

The chain links TRBV20-1 to TRBJ1-6; D possibly corresponds to TRBD1 (6 bases). V shed 1 base and J shed 11 bases, with 12 bases lying between them. The germline V gene has CDR1 DFQATT and CDR2 SNEGSKA (reference sequence). This CDR3 is built from 13 residues. The chain's CDR3 is CSARVQGGTPLHF. CDR3 in DNA: TGCAGTGCTAGAGTACAGGGTGGGACACCCCTCCACTTT.

This clonotype came up many times. The CDR3 bases are TGTGCCAGCAGTTACCGAGAACAGCCCCAGCATTTT. The encoded protein is CASSYREQPQHF. V and J are TRBV6-6 and TRBJ1-5, with D uncertain. Per germline, CDR1 MNHNY and CDR2 SVGAGI (reference sequence). V was shortened by 2 bases and J by 7 bases, with 6 bases between the two germline ends. CDR3 length equals 12 residues.

This clonotype was recorded at least ten times. J is TRBJ1-5 and V is TRBV20-1; TRBD1 is a possible D gene (6 bases). The CDR3 runs 12 residues. Trimming took off 4 bases at V and 7 bases at J, with 11 bases between the two ends. Germline values: CDR1 DFQATT, CDR2 SNEGSKA (reference sequence). The CDR3 DNA reads TGCAGTGCTACACAGGGAGGGCAGCCCCAGCATTTT. Protein product: CSATQGGQPQHF.

This clonotype was recorded at least ten times. The rearrangement joins TRBV5-1 to TRBJ2-3, with a tentative D call TRBD2 (5 bases). V shed 1 base and J shed 1 base, with 13 bases lying between them. CDR3 length: 16 amino acids. Germline-derived CDR1 and CDR2 are SGHRS and YFSETQ. CDR3 sequence: CASSLNAGAGTDTQYF. CDR3 in DNA: TGCGCCAGCAGCTTGAATGCGGGCGCGGGCACAGATACGCAGTATTTT.

The sample holds many counts of this clonotype. CDR3 residues: CASSFDTNYGYTF. In nucleotides, the CDR3 is TGCGCCAGCAGCTTCGACACTAACTATGGCTACACCTTC. The chain recombines TRBV5-1 with TRBJ1-2; D unclear. Germline assignment: CDR1 SGHRS and CDR2 YFSETQ. V was clipped by 2 bases and J by 0 bases, with 5 bases between them. The CDR3 totals 13 residues.

In its sample, this clonotype was seen many times. J is TRBJ2-1 and V is TRBV12-3 or TRBV12-4; TRBD2 aligns across 9 bases. This CDR3 region has 16 residues. The J segment lost 0 bases and the V segment lost 6 bases, leaving 6 bases of the junction unmatched. The CDR3 DNA reads TGTGCCAGCAGCTCTAGCGGGGTGAGCTCCTACAATGAGCAGTTCTTC. This encodes CASSSSGVSSYNEQFF.

This clonotype showed up many times. The chain has TRBV28 and TRBJ1-1; 8 bases align to TRBD1. The V gene's germline CDR1 is MDHEN and CDR2 SYDVKM. The CDR3 consists of 15 residues. V trimming: 8 bases; J trimming: 0 bases; junction bases outside the gene matches: 8. The CDR3 spells CASCDRGVMNTEAFF. In DNA form, the CDR3 reads TGTGCCAGCTGTGACAGGGGCGTAATGAACACTGAAGCTTTCTTT.

This clonotype was found many times. The chain employs TRBV7-9 and TRBJ1-2, with TRBD1 matching over 8 bases. Trimming cost V 1 base and J 3 bases; bases outside gene matches: 4. Looked up from germline, CDR1 is SEHNR and CDR2 is FQNEAQ (reference sequence). The CDR3 totals 15 residues. CDR3 bases: TGTGCCAGCAGCTTAGTGACAGGGGATGACTATGGCTACACCTTC. Its protein is CASSLVTGDDYGYTF.

This clonotype was recorded many times. This chain links TRBV5-6 with TRBJ1-3; D is uncertain. The CDR3 covers 15 residues. The V gene lost 2 bases and the J gene lost 2 bases, with 11 bases spanning the gap. The germline CDR1 and CDR2 sequences are SGHDT and YYEEEE. In DNA, the CDR3 is TGTGCCAGCAGCTTTCGCCCCTACCCTGGAAACACCATATATTTT. Translating gives CASSFRPYPGNTIYF. Using reference TRBV5-6 and TRBJ1-3 for the parts outside the CDR3, the full variable domain is DAGVTQSPTHLIKTRGQQVTLRCSPKSGHDTVSWYQQALGQGPQFIFQYYEEEERQRGNFPDRFSGHQFPNYSSELNVNALLLGDSALYLCASSFRPYPGNTIYFGEGSWLTVV.

There are many counts of this clonotype. The chain uses TRBV12-3 or TRBV12-4 and TRBJ2-7; tentative D call: TRBD1 (6 bases). Trimming removed 6 bases from V and 1 base from J, with 13 bases in between. The CDR3 extends over 14 amino acids. CDR3 DNA: TGTGCCAGCAGGTCCCACCAGGGGTCCTACGAGCAGTACTTC. Amino acids: CASRSHQGSYEQYF.

Note on this clonotype: With a much larger clone just one base away, this may be a read error. The chain combines TRBV20-1 with TRBJ1-1; possibly TRBD1 for D (6 bases). The CDR3 sequence is 13 residues long. V was shortened by 5 bases and J by 3 bases, with 13 bases between the two germline ends. Per the germline V gene, CDR1 is DFQATT and CDR2 is SNEGSKA (reference sequence). Here the CDR3 reads CSALDRMDTEAFF. The CDR3 nucleotides are TGCAGTGCTCTTGACAGGATGGACACTGAAGCTTTCTTT.